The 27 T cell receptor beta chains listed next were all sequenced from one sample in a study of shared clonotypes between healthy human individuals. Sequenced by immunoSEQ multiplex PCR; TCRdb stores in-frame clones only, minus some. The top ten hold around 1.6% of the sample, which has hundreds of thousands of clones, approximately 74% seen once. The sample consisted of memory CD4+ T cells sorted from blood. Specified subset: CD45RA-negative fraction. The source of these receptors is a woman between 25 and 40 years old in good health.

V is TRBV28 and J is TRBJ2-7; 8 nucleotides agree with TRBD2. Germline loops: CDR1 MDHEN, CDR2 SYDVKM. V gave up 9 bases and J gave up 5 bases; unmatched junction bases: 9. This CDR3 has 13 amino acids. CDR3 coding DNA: TGTGCCAGTAGCGGGACTAGGTGGCACGAGCAGTACTTC. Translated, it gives CASSGTRWHEQYF.

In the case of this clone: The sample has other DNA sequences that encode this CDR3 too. The CDR3, as DNA: TGTGCCAGCAGCTTGGGACAGGAGGACTATGGCTACACCTTC. Encoded protein: CASSLGQEDYGYTF. The rearrangement links TRBV5-6 to TRBJ1-2, with D perhaps TRBD1 (6 bases). Trimming cost V 0 bases and J 3 bases, with 9 bases left between them. This CDR3 contains 14 residues. Germline V gene data show CDR1 as SGHDT and CDR2 as YYEEEE.

Here the CDR3 DNA reads TGTGCCAGCAGCCCACTACTCTCGAGCACAGATACGCAGTATTTT. This encodes CASSPLLSSTDTQYF. J is TRBJ2-3 and V is TRBV7-8; D is uncertain. Between the trimmed V and J ends, which lost 5 bases and 0 bases, there was a span of 12 bases. Germline CDR1 SGHVS, CDR2 FQNEAQ. The CDR3 is 15 amino acids.

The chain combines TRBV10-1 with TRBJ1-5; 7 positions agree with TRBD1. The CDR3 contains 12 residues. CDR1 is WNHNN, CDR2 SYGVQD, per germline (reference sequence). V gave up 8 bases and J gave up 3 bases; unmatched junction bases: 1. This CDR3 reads CASGQANQPQHF. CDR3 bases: TGCGCCAGCGGACAGGCCAATCAGCCCCAGCATTTT.

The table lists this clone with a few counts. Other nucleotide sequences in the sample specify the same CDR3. Written as DNA, the CDR3 is TGTGCCTGGAGAACAGGTAGCTCCTACGAGCAGTACTTC. As protein: CAWRTGSSYEQYF. The chain couples TRBV30 to TRBJ2-7, with a possible D match to TRBD1 (5 bases). The V gene's germline CDR1 is GTSNPN and CDR2 SVGIG (reference sequence). The germline V and J ends were trimmed by 3 bases and 0 bases, with 9 bases remaining between them. The CDR3 loop spans 13 amino acids.

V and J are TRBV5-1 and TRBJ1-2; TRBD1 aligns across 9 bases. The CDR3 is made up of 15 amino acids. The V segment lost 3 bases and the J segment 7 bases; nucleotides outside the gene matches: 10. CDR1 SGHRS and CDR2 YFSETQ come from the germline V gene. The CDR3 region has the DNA TGCGCCAGCAGCTGGGGACAGGGTGGGAGCTTTGGCTACACCTTC. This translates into CASSWGQGGSFGYTF.

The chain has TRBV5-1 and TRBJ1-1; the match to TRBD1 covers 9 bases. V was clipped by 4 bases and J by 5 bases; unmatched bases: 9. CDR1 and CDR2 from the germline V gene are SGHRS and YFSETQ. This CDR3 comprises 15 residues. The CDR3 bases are TGCGCCAGCAGCCCGGGGGACAGGGTTGGAACTGAAGCTTTCTTT. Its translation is CASSPGDRVGTEAFF.

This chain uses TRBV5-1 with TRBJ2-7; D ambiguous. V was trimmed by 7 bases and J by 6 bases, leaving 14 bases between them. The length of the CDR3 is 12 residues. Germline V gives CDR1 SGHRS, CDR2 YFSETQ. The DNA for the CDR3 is TGCGCCAGCGCCCCTGGGCCCTCCGAGCAGTACTTC. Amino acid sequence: CASAPGPSEQYF. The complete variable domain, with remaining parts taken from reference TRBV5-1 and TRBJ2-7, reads KAGVTQTPRYLIKTRGQQVTLSCSPISGHRSVSWYQQTPGQGLQFLFEYFSETQRNKGNFPGRFSGRQFSNSRSEMNVSTLELGDSALYLCASAPGPSEQYFGPGTRLTVT.

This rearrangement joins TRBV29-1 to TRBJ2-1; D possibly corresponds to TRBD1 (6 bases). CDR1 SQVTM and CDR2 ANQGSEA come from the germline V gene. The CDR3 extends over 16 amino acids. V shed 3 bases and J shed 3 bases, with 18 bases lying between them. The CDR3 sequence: CSVEGASGINYNEQFF. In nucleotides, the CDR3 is TGCAGCGTTGAGGGGGCATCAGGGATTAACTACAATGAGCAGTTCTTC.

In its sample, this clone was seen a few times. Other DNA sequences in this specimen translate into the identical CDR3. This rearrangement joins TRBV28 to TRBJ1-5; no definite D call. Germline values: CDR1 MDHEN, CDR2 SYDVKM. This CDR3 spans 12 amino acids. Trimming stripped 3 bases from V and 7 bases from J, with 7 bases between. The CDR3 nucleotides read TGTGCCAGCAGTTTCCTAAACCAGCCCCAGCATTTT. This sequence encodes CASSFLNQPQHF.

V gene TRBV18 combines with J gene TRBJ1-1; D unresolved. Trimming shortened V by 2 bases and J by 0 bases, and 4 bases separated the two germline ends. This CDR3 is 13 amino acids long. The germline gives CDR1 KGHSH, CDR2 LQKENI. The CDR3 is CASSPDLNTEAFF. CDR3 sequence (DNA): TGTGCCAGCTCACCAGATTTGAACACTGAAGCTTTCTTT.

CDR3 bases: TGTGCCAGCTCACCACCTACGTACCAAGAGACCCAGTACTTC. The encoded protein is CASSPPTYQETQYF. The V gene is TRBV18, the J gene TRBJ2-5; D unresolved. The CDR3 contains 14 residues. Trimming cost V 0 bases and J 0 bases, with 5 bases left between them. Looked up from germline, CDR1 is KGHSH and CDR2 is LQKENI.

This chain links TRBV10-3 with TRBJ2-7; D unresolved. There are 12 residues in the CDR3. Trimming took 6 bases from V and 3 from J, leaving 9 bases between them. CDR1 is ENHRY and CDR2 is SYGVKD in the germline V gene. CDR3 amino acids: CAISGSHYEQYF. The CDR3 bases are TGTGCCATCAGCGGTTCTCACTACGAGCAGTACTTC.

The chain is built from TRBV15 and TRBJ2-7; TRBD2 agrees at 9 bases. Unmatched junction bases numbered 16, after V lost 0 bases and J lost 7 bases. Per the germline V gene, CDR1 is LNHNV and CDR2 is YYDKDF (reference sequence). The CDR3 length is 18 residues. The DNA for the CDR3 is TGTGCCACCAGCAGAGATGAACTAGCGGGCGGCGCTAATTTGGAGCAGTACTTC. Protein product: CATSRDELAGGANLEQYF.

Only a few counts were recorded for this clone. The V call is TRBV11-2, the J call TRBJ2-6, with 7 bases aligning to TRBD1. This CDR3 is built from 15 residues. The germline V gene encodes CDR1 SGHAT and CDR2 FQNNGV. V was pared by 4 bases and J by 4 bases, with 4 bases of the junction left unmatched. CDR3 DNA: TGTGCCAGCAGCTCCGAGGGGGCAGGGGCCAACGTCCTGACTTTC. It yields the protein CASSSEGAGANVLTF.

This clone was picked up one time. CDR3 DNA: TGTGCCAGCAGTTACCCCGGGCCTTCCAATGAGCAGTTCTTC. Translated: CASSYPGPSNEQFF. V is TRBV6-5 and J is TRBJ2-1; the D is unclear. CDR1 is MNHEY, CDR2 SVGAGI, per germline. V was clipped by 2 bases and J by 6 bases, with 11 bases between them. CDR3 size: 14 residues.

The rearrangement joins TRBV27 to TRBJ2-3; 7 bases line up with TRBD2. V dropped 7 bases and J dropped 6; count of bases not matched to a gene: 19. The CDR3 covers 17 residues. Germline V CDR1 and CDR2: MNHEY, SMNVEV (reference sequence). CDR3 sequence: CASMLGRGGSVIDTQYF. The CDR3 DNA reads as TGTGCCAGCATGTTGGGTAGGGGCGGGAGTGTCATTGATACGCAGTATTTT.

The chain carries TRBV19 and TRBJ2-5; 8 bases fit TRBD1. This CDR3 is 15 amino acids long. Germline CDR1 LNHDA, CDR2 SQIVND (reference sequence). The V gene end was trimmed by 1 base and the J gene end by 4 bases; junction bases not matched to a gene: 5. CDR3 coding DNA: TGTGCCAGTAGTATAGGTCGACAGGGGATAGAGACCCAGTACTTC. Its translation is CASSIGRQGIETQYF.

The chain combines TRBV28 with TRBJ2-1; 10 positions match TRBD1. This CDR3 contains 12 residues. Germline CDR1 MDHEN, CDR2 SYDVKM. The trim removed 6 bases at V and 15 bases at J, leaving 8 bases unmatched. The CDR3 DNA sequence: TGTGCCAGCAGGGGACAGGGGTTGAGGCGGTTCTTC. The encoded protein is CASRGQGLRRFF.

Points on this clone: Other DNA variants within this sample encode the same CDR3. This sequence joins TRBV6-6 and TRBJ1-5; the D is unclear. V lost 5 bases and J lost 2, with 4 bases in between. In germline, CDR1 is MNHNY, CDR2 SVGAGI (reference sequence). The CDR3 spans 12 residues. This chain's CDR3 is CASSRGNQPQHF. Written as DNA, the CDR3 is TGTGCCAGCAGTCGAGGCAATCAGCCCCAGCATTTT.

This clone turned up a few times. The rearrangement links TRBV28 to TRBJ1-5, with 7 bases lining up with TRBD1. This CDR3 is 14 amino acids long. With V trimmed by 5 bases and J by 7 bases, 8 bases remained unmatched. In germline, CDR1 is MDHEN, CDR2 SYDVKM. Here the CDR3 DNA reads TGTGCCAGCAGTGACACAGGGGCCTGGCAGCCCCAGCATTTT. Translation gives CASSDTGAWQPQHF.

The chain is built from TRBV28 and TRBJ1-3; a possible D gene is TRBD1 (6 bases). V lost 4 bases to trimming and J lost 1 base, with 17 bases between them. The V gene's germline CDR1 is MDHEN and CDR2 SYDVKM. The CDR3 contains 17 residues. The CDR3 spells CASSSVLLQGSGNTIYF. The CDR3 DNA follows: TGTGCCAGCAGTTCCGTCCTCTTACAGGGTTCTGGAAACACCATATATTTT.

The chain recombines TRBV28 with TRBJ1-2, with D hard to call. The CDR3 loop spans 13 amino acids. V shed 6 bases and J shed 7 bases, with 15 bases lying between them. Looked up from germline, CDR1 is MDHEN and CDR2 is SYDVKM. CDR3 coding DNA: TGTGCCAGCAGAGTATTCGGAGGAGGTGGCTACACCTTC. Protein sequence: CASRVFGGGGYTF.

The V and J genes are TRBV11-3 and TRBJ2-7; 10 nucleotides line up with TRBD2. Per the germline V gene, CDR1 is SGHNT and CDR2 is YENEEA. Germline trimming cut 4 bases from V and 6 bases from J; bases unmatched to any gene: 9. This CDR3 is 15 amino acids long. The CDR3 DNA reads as TGTGCCAGCAGCTACCGAGGGGGACTAGCGAGCGAGCAGTACTTC. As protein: CASSYRGGLASEQYF.

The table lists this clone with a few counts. Here the CDR3 reads CASSEKQPQHF. For the CDR3, the DNA is TGTGCCAGCAGTGAAAAACAGCCCCAGCATTTT. The chain couples TRBV6-1 to TRBJ1-5; D uncertain. The length of the CDR3 is 11 residues. The germline V gene has CDR1 MNHNS and CDR2 SASEGT. Trimming left V 2 bases short and J 7 bases short, with 3 bases between.

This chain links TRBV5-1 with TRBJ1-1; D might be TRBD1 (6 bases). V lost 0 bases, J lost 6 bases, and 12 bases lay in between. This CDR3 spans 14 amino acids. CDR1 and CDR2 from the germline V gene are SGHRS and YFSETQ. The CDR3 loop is CASSLGNRAAEAFF. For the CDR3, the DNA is TGCGCCAGCAGCTTGGGGAACAGGGCAGCTGAAGCTTTCTTT.

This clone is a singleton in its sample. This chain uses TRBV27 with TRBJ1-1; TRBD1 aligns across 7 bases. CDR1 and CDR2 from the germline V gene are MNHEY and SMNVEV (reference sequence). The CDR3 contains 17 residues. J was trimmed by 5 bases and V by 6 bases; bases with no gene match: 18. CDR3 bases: TGTGCCAGCAGCTCTTCACACAGGGGACTAGGCGGAACTGAAGCTTTCTTT. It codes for CASSSSHRGLGGTEAFF.